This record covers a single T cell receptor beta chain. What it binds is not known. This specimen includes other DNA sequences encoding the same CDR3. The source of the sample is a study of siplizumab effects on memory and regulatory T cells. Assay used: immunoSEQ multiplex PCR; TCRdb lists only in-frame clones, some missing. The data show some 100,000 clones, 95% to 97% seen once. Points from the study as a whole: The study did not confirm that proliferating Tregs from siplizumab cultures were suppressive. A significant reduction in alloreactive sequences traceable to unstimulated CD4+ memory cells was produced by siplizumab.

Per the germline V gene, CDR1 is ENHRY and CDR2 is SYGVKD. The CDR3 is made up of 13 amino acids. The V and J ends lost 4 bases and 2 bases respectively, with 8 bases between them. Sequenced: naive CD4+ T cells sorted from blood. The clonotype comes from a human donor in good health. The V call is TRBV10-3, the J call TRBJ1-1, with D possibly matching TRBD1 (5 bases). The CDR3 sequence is CAISGGVNTEAFF. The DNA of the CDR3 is TGTGCCATCAGTGGGGGGGTTAACACTGAAGCTTTCTTT.